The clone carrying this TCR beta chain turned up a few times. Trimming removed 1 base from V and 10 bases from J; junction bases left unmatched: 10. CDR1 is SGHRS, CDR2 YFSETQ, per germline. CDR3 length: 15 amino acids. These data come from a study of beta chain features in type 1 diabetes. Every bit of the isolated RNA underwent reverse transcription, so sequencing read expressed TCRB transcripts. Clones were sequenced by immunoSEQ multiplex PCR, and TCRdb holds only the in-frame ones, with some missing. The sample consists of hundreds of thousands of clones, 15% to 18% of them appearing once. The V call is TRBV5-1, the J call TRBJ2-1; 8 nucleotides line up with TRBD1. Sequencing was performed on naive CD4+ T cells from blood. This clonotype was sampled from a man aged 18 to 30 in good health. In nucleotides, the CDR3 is TGCGCCAGCAGCTTGTGGCAGGGGGCCCAACAAGAGCAGTTCTTC. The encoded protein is CASSLWQGAQQEQFF.